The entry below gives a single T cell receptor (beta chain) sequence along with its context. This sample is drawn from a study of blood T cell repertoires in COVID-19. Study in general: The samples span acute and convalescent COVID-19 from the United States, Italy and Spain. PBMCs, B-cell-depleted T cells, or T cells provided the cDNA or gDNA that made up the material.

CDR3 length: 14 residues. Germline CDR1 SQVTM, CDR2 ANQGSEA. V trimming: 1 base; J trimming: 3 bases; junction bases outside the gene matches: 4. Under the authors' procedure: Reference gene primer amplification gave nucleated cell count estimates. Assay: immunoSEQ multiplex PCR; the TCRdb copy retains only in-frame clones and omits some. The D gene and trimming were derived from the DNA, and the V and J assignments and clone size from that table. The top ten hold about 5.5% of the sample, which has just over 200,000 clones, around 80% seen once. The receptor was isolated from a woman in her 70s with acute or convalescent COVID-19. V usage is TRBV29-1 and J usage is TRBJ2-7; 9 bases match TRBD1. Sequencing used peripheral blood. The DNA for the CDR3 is TGCAGCGTTGAAGGACCGGGACAGGGCTACGAGCAGTACTTC. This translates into CSVEGPGQGYEQYF.